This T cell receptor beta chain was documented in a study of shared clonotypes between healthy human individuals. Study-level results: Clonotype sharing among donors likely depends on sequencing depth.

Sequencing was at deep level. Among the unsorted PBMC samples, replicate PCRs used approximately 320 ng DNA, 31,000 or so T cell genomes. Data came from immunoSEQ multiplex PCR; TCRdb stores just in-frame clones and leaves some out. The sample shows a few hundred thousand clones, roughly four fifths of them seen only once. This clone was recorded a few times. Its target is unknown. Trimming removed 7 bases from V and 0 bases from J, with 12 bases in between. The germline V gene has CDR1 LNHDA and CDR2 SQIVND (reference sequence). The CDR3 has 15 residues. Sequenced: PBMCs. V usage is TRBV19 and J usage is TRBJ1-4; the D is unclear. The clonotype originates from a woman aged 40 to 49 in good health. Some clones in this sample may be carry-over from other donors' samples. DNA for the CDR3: TGTGCCAGTACCAGGAGCGGCGCAACTAATGAAAAACTGTTTTTT. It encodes CASTRSGATNEKLFF. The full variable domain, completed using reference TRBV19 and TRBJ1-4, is DGGITQSPKYLFRKEGQNVTLSCEQNLNHDAMYWYRQDPGQGLRLIYYSQIVNDFQKGDIAEGYSVSREKKESFPLTVTSAQKNPTAFYLCASTRSGATNEKLFFGSGTQLSVL.